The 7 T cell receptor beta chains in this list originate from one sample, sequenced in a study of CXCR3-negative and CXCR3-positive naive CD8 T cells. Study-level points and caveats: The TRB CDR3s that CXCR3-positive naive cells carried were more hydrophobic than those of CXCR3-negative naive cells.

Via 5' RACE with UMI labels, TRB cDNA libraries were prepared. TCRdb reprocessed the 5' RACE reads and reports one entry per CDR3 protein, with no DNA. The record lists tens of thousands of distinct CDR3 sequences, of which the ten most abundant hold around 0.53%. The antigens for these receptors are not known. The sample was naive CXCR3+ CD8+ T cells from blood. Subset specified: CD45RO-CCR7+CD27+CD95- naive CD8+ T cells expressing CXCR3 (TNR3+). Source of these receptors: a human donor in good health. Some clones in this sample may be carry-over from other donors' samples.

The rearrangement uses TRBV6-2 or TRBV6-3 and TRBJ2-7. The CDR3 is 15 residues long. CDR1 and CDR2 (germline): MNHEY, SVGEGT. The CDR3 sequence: CASSYSSHFSYEQYF.

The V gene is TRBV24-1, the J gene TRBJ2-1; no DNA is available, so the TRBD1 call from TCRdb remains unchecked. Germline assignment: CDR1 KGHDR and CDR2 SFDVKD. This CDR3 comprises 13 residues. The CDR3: CATSDLPRGQQFF.

CDR3 loop: CASSLGSPLYEQYF. The V and J genes are TRBV5-6 and TRBJ2-7. Germline loops: CDR1 SGHDT, CDR2 YYEEEE. This CDR3 contains 14 residues.

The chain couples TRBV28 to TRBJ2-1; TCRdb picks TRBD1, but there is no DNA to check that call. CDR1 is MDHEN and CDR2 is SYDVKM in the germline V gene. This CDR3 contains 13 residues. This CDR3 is CASRLTGSRSEFF.

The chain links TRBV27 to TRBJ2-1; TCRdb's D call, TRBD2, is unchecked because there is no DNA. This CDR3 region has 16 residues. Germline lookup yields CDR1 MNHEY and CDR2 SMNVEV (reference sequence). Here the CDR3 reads CASSLRLAGDYNEQFF.

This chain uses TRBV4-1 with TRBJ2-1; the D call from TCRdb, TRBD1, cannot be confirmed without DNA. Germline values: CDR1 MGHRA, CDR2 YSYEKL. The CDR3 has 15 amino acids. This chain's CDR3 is CASSDGTGGINEQFF.

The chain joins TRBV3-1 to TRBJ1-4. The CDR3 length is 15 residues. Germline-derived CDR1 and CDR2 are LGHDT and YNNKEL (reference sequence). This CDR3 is CASSPEGRRNEKLFF. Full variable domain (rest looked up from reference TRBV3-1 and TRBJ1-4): DTAVSQTPKYLVTQMGNDKSIKCEQNLGHDTMYWYKQDSKKFLKIMFSYNNKELIINETVPNRFSPKSPDKAHLNLHINSLELGDSAVYFCASSPEGRRNEKLFFGSGTQLSVL.